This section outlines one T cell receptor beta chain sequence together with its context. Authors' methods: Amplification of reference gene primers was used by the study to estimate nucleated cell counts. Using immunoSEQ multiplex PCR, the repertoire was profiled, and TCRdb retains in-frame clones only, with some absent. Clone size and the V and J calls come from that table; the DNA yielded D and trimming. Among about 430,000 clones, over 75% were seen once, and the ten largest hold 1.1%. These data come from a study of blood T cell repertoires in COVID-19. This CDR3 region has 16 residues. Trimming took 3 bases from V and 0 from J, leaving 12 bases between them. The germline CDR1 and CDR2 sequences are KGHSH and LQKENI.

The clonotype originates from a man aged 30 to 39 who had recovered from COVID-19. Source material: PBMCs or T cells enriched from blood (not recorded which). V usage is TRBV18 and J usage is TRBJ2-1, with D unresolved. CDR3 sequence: CASSPRIPSSYNEQFF. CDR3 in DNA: TGTGCCAGCTCACCGCGGATACCGAGCTCCTACAATGAGCAGTTCTTC.